Listed below are T cell receptor beta chains from one sample, sequenced in a study of CD8+ T cells in alopecia areata. This table comes from immunoSEQ multiplex PCR, and its TCRdb copy is limited to in-frame clones, with some not included. The data show some 200,000 clones, more than 45% seen once. Sequenced material: CD4+ T cells sorted from blood, taken at week 24, from a patient treated with tofacitinib. The receptor set was obtained from a human donor with alopecia areata. CDR3s include the opening cysteine and the closing phenylalanine or tryptophan. Each record gives: V gene, D gene, clone size, J gene, CDR3 protein, CDR3 DNA. A D gene is named only where the DNA matches it firmly. Not all rows give a size; the values are once, few, many and, for expanded clones, a class.

V: TRBV7-2
D: -
size: few
J: TRBJ2-3
CDR3: CASSPTRDTQYF
DNA: TGTGCCAGCAGCCCGACAAGGGATACGCAGTATTTT

V: TRBV4-3
D: TRBD2
size: -
J: TRBJ2-7
CDR3: CASSQELAGILEQYF
DNA: TGCGCCAGCAGCCAAGAGCTAGCGGGAATTTTAGAGCAGTACTTC

V: TRBV29-1
D: TRBD1
size: -
J: TRBJ2-5
CDR3: CSVQFVLAGTEQETQYF
DNA: TGCAGCGTTCAATTTGTTCTCGCCGGGACAGAGCAAGAGACCCAGTACTTC

V: TRBV30
D: -
size: few
J: TRBJ2-7
CDR3: CAWRRLGGTYEQYF
DNA: TGTGCCTGGAGGAGGCTGGGTGGGACCTACGAGCAGTACTTC

V: TRBV10-2
D: TRBD1
size: -
J: TRBJ2-7
CDR3: CASGRTGDEQYF
DNA: TGCGCCAGCGGCCGGACAGGGGACGAGCAGTACTTC

V: TRBV5-1
D: -
size: -
J: TRBJ1-1
CDR3: CASSLDRRGGAFF
DNA: TGCGCCAGCAGCTTGGATCGGCGTGGAGGGGCTTTCTTT

V: TRBV15
D: TRBD1
size: -
J: TRBJ2-7
CDR3: CATSTGQGLNYEQYF
DNA: TGTGCCACCAGCACTGGACAGGGGCTAAACTACGAGCAGTACTTC

V: TRBV6-6
D: -
size: -
J: TRBJ2-1
CDR3: CASSYQAAYNEQFF
DNA: TGTGCCAGCAGTTACCAGGCGGCCTACAATGAGCAGTTCTTC

V: TRBV7-2
D: TRBD2
size: -
J: TRBJ2-7
CDR3: CASSFTSGSGYEQYF
DNA: TGTGCCAGCAGCTTTACTAGCGGGAGTGGCTACGAGCAGTACTTC

V: TRBV6-6
D: TRBD1
size: -
J: TRBJ2-7
CDR3: CASSDRGHNEQYF
DNA: TGTGCCAGCAGCGACAGGGGGCACAACGAGCAGTACTTC

V: TRBV7-2
D: TRBD2
size: -
J: TRBJ2-7
CDR3: CASSPTRTGRTSGTYEQYF
DNA: TGTGCCAGCAGCCCAACGAGGACAGGGAGGACTAGCGGAACCTACGAGCAGTACTTC

V: TRBV7-9
D: TRBD1
size: -
J: TRBJ1-2
CDR3: CASRTGGNYGYTF
DNA: TGTGCCAGCAGGACAGGGGGCAACTATGGCTACACCTTC

V: TRBV9
D: -
size: -
J: TRBJ2-3
CDR3: CASSVAVFTDTQYF
DNA: TGTGCCAGCAGCGTAGCGGTCTTCACAGATACGCAGTATTTT

V: TRBV5-1
D: -
size: -
J: TRBJ2-5
CDR3: CASSLEGTPQETQYF
DNA: TGCGCCAGCAGCTTGGAGGGGACTCCCCAAGAGACCCAGTACTTC

V: TRBV10-3
D: TRBD1
size: -
J: TRBJ2-5
CDR3: CAISVGQSQETQYF
DNA: TGTGCCATCAGTGTGGGACAGAGTCAAGAGACCCAGTACTTC

V: TRBV10-3
D: TRBD1
size: -
J: TRBJ2-7
CDR3: CAISDDRGVYEQYF
DNA: TGTGCCATCAGTGATGACAGGGGTGTCTACGAGCAGTACTTC

V: TRBV7-9
D: -
size: -
J: TRBJ2-5
CDR3: CASSHIGGQETQYF
DNA: TGTGCCAGCAGCCACATTGGGGGCCAAGAGACCCAGTACTTC

V: TRBV6-5
D: TRBD2
size: -
J: TRBJ2-7
CDR3: CASSYTGTSGEAQYF
DNA: TGTGCCAGCAGTTATACCGGGACTAGCGGGGAGGCGCAGTACTTC

V: TRBV28
D: -
size: -
J: TRBJ2-5
CDR3: CASSSETQYF
DNA: TGTGCCAGCAGTTCGGAGACCCAGTACTTC

V: TRBV11-2
D: TRBD1
size: -
J: TRBJ1-1
CDR3: CASNNRGTANTEAFF
DNA: TGTGCCAGCAACAACCGAGGGACAGCCAACACTGAAGCTTTCTTT

V: TRBV4-1
D: -
size: -
J: TRBJ2-1
CDR3: CASSQDPSVSSYNEQFF
DNA: TGCGCCAGCAGCCAAGACCCTAGCGTATCCTCCTACAATGAGCAGTTCTTC

V: TRBV5-1
D: -
size: -
J: TRBJ2-7
CDR3: CASSLEDSYEQYF
DNA: TGCGCCAGCAGCTTGGAAGACTCCTACGAGCAGTACTTC

V: TRBV5-6
D: TRBD1
size: -
J: TRBJ1-2
CDR3: CASSGDRAIYGYTF
DNA: TGTGCCAGCAGCGGGGACAGGGCGATATATGGCTACACCTTC

V: TRBV29-1
D: -
size: -
J: TRBJ2-7
CDR3: CSVGVYTTYEQYF
DNA: TGCAGCGTTGGGGTGTACACCACCTACGAGCAGTACTTC

V: TRBV29-1
D: -
size: few
J: TRBJ2-3
CDR3: CSVVVGTSGDTQYF
DNA: TGCAGCGTTGTGGTCGGTACCTCAGGAGATACGCAGTATTTT

V: TRBV19
D: -
size: few
J: TRBJ1-1
CDR3: CASTRLGQTEAFF
DNA: TGTGCCAGTACCCGGTTGGGGCAAACTGAAGCTTTCTTT

V: TRBV30
D: -
size: -
J: TRBJ1-1
CDR3: CAWSFLTAYNTEAFF
DNA: TGTGCCTGGAGTTTCTTGACTGCCTATAACACTGAAGCTTTCTTT

V: TRBV15
D: -
size: -
J: TRBJ1-5
CDR3: CATKTDPYSNQPQHF
DNA: TGTGCCACAAAGACGGACCCTTATAGCAATCAGCCCCAGCATTTT

V: TRBV4-1
D: -
size: once
J: TRBJ1-2
CDR3: CASSPAQQLNYGYTF
DNA: TGCGCCAGCAGCCCAGCGCAGCAACTTAACTATGGCTACACCTTC

V: TRBV9
D: TRBD2
size: -
J: TRBJ2-5
CDR3: CASSAPSGTGAQYF
DNA: TGTGCCAGCAGCGCGCCTAGCGGGACTGGTGCCCAGTACTTC

V: TRBV29-1
D: TRBD1
size: -
J: TRBJ2-7
CDR3: CSVGRDRGREQYF
DNA: TGCAGCGTGGGCCGGGACAGGGGGCGTGAGCAGTACTTC

V: TRBV7-3
D: TRBD2
size: -
J: TRBJ2-1
CDR3: CASSRTSGSSYNEQFF
DNA: TGTGCCAGCAGCCGGACTAGCGGGAGCTCCTACAATGAGCAGTTCTTC

V: TRBV5-1
D: -
size: once
J: TRBJ2-2
CDR3: CASSAGQNTGELFF
DNA: TGCGCCAGCAGCGCCGGACAAAACACCGGGGAGCTGTTTTTT

V: TRBV29-1
D: TRBD1
size: -
J: TRBJ2-7
CDR3: CSAGDRGGEQYF
DNA: TGCAGCGCCGGGGACAGGGGCGGCGAGCAGTACTTC

V: TRBV29-1
D: TRBD2
size: once
J: TRBJ2-1
CDR3: CSVEGSGRNEQFF
DNA: TGCAGCGTGGAAGGAAGCGGGAGGAATGAGCAGTTCTTC

V: TRBV6-6
D: TRBD1
size: few
J: TRBJ2-2
CDR3: CASSQHKGQGAGELFF
DNA: TGTGCCAGCAGTCAACATAAAGGACAGGGGGCCGGGGAGCTGTTTTTT

V: TRBV2
D: -
size: -
J: TRBJ1-1
CDR3: CASSEIGGLAEAFF
DNA: TGTGCCAGCAGTGAAATCGGGGGCTTAGCTGAAGCTTTCTTT

V: TRBV5-1
D: -
size: -
J: TRBJ2-1
CDR3: CASMVSTRPNEQFF
DNA: TGCGCCAGCATGGTCTCGACTAGGCCCAATGAGCAGTTCTTC

V: TRBV6-6
D: -
size: -
J: TRBJ2-1
CDR3: CASSYRSANSYNEQFF
DNA: TGTGCCAGCAGTTACAGAAGTGCAAACTCCTACAATGAGCAGTTCTTC

V: TRBV6-6
D: TRBD1
size: -
J: TRBJ1-1
CDR3: CASSERQGGAEAFF
DNA: TGTGCCAGCAGTGAGAGACAGGGAGGGGCTGAAGCTTTCTTT

V: TRBV7-9
D: TRBD1
size: -
J: TRBJ2-1
CDR3: CASTGGLYNEQFF
DNA: TGTGCCAGCACAGGGGGCTTATACAATGAGCAGTTCTTC

V: TRBV2
D: -
size: few
J: TRBJ2-7
CDR3: CASSGISTYEQYF
DNA: TGTGCCAGCAGCGGCATAAGCACCTACGAGCAGTACTTC

V: TRBV7-2
D: TRBD2
size: few
J: TRBJ2-7
CDR3: CASSFPPSGRAGEQYF
DNA: TGTGCCAGCAGCTTCCCTCCTAGCGGCCGAGCGGGGGAGCAGTACTTC

V: TRBV7-8
D: -
size: -
J: TRBJ2-6
CDR3: CASSLLGSSGANVLTF
DNA: TGTGCCAGCAGCTTACTGGGGAGCTCTGGGGCCAACGTCCTGACTTTC

V: TRBV7-6
D: TRBD2
size: few
J: TRBJ2-7
CDR3: CASSRTSGRGNYEQYF
DNA: TGTGCCAGCAGCAGAACTAGCGGGAGGGGGAACTACGAGCAGTACTTC